This T cell receptor (beta chain) was identified during a study of Ad26.COV2.S vaccination and SARS-CoV-2 variants. Study information: The Ad26.COV2.S arm of the COV1001 trial was where the donor was placed. Each vaccinee took Ad26.COV2.S intramuscularly, once or twice 56 days apart.

Assay used: immunoSEQ multiplex PCR; TCRdb lists only in-frame clones, some missing. This sample carries 440,000 or so clones, 89% of them seen once, and the ten largest clones take 1.5% to 2%. Overall study findings and caveats: Compared with placebo recipients, vaccine recipients had higher spike-specific TCR breadth. Vaccine and placebo recipients had similar non-spike TCR breadth.

Treatment reported: around 19 received Ad26.COV2.S at low or high dose, single or two shots; about 5 received placebo; per-sample allocation not given. Samples came from day 63 after the first vaccine or placebo injection. The CDR3 covers 15 residues. The germline V and J ends were trimmed by 4 bases and 2 bases, with 13 bases remaining between them. CDR1 SNHLY and CDR2 FYNNEI come from the germline V gene. Concerning this clone: Its antigen remains unidentified.

Sequencing was performed on peripheral blood, taken in a trial of Ad26.COV2.S vaccine versus placebo. The chain employs TRBV2 and TRBJ2-3; the D gene is possibly TRBD2 (5 bases). The clonotype originates from a person aged 18-60 years who received the Ad26.COV2.S COVID-19 vaccine or a placebo. The CDR3 coding sequence is TGTGCCAGCAGTGGACCTGGACTGCACACAGATACGCAGTATTTT. Translation: CASSGPGLHTDTQYF.